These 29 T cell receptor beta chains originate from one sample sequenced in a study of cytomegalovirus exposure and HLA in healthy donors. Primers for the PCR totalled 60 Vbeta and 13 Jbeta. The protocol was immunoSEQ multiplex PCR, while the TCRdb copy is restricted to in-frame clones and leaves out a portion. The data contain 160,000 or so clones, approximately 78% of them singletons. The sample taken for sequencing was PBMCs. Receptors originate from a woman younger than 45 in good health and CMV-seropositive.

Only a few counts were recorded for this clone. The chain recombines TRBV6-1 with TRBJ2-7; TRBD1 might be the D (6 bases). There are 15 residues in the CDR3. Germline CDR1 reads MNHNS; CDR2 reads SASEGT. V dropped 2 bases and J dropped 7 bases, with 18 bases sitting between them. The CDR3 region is CASSEFLPRGFEQYF. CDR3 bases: TGTGCCAGCAGTGAATTCCTGCCTAGGGGGTTTGAGCAGTACTTC.

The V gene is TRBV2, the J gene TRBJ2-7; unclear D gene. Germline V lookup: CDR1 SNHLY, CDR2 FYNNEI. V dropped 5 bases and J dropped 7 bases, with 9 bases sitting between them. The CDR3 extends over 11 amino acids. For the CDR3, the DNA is TGTGCCAGCAGTTATCCCGAGGAGCAGTACTTC. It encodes CASSYPEEQYF.

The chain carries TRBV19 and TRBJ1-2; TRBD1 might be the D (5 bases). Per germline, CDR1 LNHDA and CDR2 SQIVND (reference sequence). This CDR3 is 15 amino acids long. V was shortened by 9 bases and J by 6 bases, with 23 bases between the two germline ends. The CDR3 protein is CASGFSADGGDGYTF. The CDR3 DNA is TGTGCCAGCGGGTTCTCTGCGGACGGAGGGGATGGCTACACCTTC.

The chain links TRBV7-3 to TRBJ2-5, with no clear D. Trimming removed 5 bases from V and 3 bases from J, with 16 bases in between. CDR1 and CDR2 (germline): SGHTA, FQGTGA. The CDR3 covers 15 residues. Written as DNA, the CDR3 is TGTGCCAGCAGCCCGATTCCGGGTCCCGAAGAGACCCAGTACTTC. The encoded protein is CASSPIPGPEETQYF.

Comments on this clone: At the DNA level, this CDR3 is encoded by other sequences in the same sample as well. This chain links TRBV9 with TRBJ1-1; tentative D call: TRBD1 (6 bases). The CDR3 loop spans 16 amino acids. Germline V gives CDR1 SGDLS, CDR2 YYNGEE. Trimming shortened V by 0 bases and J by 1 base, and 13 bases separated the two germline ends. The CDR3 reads CASSVGAGGGNTEAFF. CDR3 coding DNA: TGTGCCAGCAGCGTAGGGGCGGGAGGGGGGAACACTGAAGCTTTCTTT.

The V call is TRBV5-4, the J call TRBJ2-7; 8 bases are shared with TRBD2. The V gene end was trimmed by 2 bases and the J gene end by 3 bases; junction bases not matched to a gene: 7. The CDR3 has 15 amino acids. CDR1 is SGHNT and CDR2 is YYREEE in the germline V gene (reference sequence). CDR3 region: CASSLTSGPYYEQYF. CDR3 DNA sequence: TGTGCCAGCAGCTTAACTAGCGGACCTTACTACGAGCAGTACTTC.

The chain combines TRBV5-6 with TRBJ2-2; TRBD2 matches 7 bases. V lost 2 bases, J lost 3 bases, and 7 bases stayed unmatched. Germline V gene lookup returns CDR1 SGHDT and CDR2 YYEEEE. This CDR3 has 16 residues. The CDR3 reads CASSFFWGGDTGELFF. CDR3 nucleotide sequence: TGTGCCAGCAGCTTTTTCTGGGGGGGGGACACCGGGGAGCTGTTTTTT.

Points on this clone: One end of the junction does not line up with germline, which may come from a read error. The CDR3 loop is CASSPMFREAQYF. The CDR3 DNA sequence: TGTGCCAGCAGCCCCATGTTCAGAGAGGCCCAGTACTTC. The chain recombines TRBV7-6 with TRBJ2-5; unclear D gene. Germline V lookup: CDR1 SGHVS, CDR2 FNYEAQ. CDR3 length equals 13 residues.

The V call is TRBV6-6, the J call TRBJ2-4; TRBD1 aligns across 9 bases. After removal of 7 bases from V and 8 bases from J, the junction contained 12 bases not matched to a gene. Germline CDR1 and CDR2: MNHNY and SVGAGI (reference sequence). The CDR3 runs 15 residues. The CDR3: CASKRREQGADIQYF. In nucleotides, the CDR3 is TGTGCCAGCAAAAGACGGGAACAGGGGGCAGACATTCAGTACTTC.

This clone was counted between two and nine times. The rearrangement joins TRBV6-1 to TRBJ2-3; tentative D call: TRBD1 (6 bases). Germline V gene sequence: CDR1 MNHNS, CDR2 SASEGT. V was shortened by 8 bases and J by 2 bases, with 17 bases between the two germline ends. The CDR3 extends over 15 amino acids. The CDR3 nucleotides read TGTGCCAGCGTGGACAGCTCTATGATCACAGATACGCAGTATTTT. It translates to CASVDSSMITDTQYF.

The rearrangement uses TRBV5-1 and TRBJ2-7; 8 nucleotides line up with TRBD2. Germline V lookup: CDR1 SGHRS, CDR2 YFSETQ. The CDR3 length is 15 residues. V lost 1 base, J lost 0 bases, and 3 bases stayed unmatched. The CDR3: CASSLTSGSSYEQYF. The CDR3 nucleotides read TGCGCCAGCAGCTTGACTAGCGGAAGCTCCTACGAGCAGTACTTC.

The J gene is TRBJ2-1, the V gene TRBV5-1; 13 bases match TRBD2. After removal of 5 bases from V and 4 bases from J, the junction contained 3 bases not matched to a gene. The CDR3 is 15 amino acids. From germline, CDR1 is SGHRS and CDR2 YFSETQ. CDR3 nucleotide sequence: TGCGCCAGCAGAACTAGCGGGGGGGGGTACAATGAGCAGTTCTTC. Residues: CASRTSGGGYNEQFF.

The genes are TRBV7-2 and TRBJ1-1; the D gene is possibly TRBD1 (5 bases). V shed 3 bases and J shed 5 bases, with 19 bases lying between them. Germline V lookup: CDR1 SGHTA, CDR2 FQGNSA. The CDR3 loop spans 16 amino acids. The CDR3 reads CASSFHLAGWSTEAFF. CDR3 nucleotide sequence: TGTGCCAGCAGCTTCCACCTGGCAGGGTGGAGTACTGAAGCTTTCTTT.

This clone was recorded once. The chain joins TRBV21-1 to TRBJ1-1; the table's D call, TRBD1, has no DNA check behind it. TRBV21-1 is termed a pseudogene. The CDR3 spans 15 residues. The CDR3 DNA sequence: TGTGCCAGCAGCAAATATAACCAGGCGAACACTGAAGCTTTCTTT. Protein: CASSKYNQANTEAFF.

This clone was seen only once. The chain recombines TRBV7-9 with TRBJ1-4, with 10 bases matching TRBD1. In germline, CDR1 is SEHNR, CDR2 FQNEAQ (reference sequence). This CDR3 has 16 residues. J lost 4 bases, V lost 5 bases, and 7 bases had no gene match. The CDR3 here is CASSLGQGEGNEKLFF. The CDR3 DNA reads TGTGCCAGCAGCCTCGGACAGGGGGAGGGTAATGAAAAACTGTTTTTT.

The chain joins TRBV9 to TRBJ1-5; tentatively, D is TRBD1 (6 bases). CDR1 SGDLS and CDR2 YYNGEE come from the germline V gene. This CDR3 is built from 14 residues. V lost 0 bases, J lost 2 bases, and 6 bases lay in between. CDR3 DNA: TGTGCCAGCAGCGTAGGACAGGGCAATCAGCCCCAGCATTTT. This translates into CASSVGQGNQPQHF.

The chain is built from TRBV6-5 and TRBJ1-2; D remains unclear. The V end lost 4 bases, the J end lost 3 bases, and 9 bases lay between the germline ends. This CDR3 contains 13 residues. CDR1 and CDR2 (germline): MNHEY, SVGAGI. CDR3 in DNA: TGTGCCAGCAGTTTTGACCGGGACTATGGCTACACCTTC. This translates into CASSFDRDYGYTF.

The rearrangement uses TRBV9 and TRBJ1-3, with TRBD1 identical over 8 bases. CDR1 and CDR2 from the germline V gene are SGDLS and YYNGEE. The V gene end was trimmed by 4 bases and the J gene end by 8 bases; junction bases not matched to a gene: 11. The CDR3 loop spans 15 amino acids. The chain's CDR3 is CASSPGQGARDTIYF. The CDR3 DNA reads TGTGCCAGCAGCCCAGGGCAGGGGGCGAGGGACACCATATATTTT.

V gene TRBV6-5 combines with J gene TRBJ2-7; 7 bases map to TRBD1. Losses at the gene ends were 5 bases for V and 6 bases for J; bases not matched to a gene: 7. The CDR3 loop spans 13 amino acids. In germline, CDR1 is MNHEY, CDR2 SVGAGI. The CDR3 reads CASSPRTGSEQYF. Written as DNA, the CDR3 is TGTGCCAGCAGTCCCCGGACAGGTAGCGAGCAGTACTTC.

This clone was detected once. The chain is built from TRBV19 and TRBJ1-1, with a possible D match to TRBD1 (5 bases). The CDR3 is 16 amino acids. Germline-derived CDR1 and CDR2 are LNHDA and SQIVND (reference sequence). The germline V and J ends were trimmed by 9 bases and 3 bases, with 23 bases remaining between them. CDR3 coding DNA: TGTGCCAGCTTAAGGCGGGGGGAAGAGTTTGACACTGAAGCTTTCTTT. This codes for CASLRRGEEFDTEAFF.

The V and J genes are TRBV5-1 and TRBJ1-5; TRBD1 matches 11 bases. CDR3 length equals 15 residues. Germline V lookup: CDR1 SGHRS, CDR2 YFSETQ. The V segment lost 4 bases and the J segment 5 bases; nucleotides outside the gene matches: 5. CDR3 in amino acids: CASSPGTGGDQPQHF. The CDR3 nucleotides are TGCGCCAGCAGCCCTGGGACAGGGGGTGATCAGCCCCAGCATTTT.

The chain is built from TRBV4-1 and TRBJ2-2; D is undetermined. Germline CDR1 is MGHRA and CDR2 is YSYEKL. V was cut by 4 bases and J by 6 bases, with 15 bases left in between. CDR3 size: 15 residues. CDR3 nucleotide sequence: TGCGCCAGCAGCCCTAAGATCGCCAACGCCGGGGAGCTGTTTTTT. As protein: CASSPKIANAGELFF.

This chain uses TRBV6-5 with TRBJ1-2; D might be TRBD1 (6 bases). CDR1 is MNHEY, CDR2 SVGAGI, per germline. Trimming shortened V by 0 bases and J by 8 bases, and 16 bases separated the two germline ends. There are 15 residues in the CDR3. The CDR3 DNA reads TGTGCCAGCAGTTACTCGAAGACAGGAGTCTCCGGCTACACCTTC. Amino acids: CASSYSKTGVSGYTF.

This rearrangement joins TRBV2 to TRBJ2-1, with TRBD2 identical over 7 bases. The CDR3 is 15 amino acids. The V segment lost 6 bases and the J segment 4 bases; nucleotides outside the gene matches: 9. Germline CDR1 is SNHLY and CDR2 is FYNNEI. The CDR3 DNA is TGTGCCAGCAGCGGGGACTACCCACTATACAATGAGCAGTTCTTC. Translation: CASSGDYPLYNEQFF.

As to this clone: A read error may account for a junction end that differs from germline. The CDR3 here is CSSSLTWASGGAPYNEQFF. The CDR3 nucleotides are TGTTCCAGCAGCCTAACGTGGGCTAGCGGGGGGGCCCCCTACAATGAGCAGTTCTTC. The chain carries TRBV7-9 and TRBJ2-1; 12 bases match TRBD2. The V gene's germline CDR1 is SEHNR and CDR2 FQNEAQ (reference sequence). The CDR3 loop spans 19 amino acids.

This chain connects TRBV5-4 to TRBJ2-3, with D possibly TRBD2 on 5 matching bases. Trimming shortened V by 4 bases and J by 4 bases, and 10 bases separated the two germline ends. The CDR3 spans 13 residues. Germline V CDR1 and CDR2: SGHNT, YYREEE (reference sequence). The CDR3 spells CASSKRDADTQYF. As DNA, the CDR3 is TGTGCCAGCAGCAAGAGGGATGCAGATACGCAGTATTTT.

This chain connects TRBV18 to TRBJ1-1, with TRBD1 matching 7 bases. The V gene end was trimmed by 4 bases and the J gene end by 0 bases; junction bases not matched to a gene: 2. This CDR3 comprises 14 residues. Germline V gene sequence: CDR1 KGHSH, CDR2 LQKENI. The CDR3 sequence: CASSRQGMNTEAFF. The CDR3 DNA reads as TGTGCCAGCTCACGACAGGGAATGAACACTGAAGCTTTCTTT.

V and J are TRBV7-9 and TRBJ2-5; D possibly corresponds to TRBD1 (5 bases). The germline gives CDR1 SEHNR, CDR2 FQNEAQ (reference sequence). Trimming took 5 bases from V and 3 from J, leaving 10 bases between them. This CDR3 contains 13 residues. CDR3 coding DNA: TGTGCCAGCAGCCCGACAGAAAAAGAGACCCAGTACTTC. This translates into CASSPTEKETQYF. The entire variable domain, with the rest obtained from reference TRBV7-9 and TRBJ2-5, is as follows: DTGVSQNPRHKITKRGQNVTFRCDPISEHNRLYWYRQTLGQGPEFLTYFQNEAQLEKSRLLSDRFSAERPKGSFSTLEIQRTEQGDSAMYLCASSPTEKETQYFGPGTRLLVL.

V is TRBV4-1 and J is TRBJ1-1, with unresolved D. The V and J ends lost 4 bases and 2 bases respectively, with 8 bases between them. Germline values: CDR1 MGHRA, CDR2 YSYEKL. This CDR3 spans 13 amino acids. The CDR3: CASSPPGNTEAFF. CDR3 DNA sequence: TGCGCCAGCAGCCCCCCGGGAAACACTGAAGCTTTCTTT.